The rows below give T cell receptor beta chains drawn from one sample of a study of shared clonotypes between healthy human individuals. The protocol was immunoSEQ multiplex PCR, while the TCRdb copy is restricted to in-frame clones and leaves out a portion. The profile covers some 2,100,000 clones, with 93% appearing a single time and 1.7% taken by the ten largest. Material for sequencing was naive CD8+ T cells from PBMCs. Source of these receptors: a man younger than 35 in good health. Some clones in this sample may be carry-over from other donors' samples. The CDR3 runs from the conserved cysteine through the conserved F or W. D genes are given only for firm matches. Part of the rows lack a size; the others show once, few, many or a class for expanded clones.

.,TRBJ1-4,TRBV7-8,.,CASSLPGPQVEKLFF,TGTGCCAGCAGCCTCCCGGGCCCACAGGTGGAAAAACTGTTTTTT
.,TRBJ1-4,TRBV19,.,CASSPGPGINEKLFF,TGTGCCAGTAGTCCCGGACCCGGGATTAATGAAAAACTGTTTTTT
TRBD2,TRBJ2-3,TRBV4-2,.,CASSAKWGTSGGPDTQYF,TGTGCCAGCAGCGCGAAGTGGGGGACTAGCGGAGGCCCAGATACGCAGTATTTT
TRBD2,TRBJ2-1,TRBV9,.,CASSVAQAGPPNEQFF,TGTGCCAGCAGCGTAGCCCAAGCGGGACCCCCCAATGAGCAGTTCTTC
TRBD1,TRBJ2-7,TRBV27,.,CASSFSGTAYEQYF,TGTGCCAGCAGTTTCTCAGGGACAGCTTACGAGCAGTACTTC
.,TRBJ1-2,TRBV9,.,CASASRTRSSYGYTF,TGTGCCAGCGCCAGCCGGACCCGGTCGTCCTATGGCTACACCTTC
.,TRBJ2-2,TRBV27,.,CASSLYATNTGELFF,TGTGCCAGCAGCCTTTACGCAACGAACACCGGGGAGCTGTTTTTT
.,TRBJ1-2,TRBV14,once,CASSQRQPVNYGYTF,TGTGCCAGCAGCCAACGACAGCCCGTGAATTATGGCTACACCTTC
TRBD2,TRBJ2-2,TRBV7-9,.,CASSVRGLAGGNTGELFF,TGTGCCAGCAGCGTAAGAGGACTAGCGGGAGGGAACACCGGGGAGCTGTTTTTT
.,TRBJ2-3,TRBV28,.,CASSLARPGAWADTQYF,TGTGCCAGCAGTTTAGCCCGACCGGGGGCTTGGGCAGATACGCAGTATTTT
.,TRBJ2-2,TRBV15,.,CATSIEVRTKNTGELFF,TGTGCCACCAGCATCGAGGTCCGGACTAAGAACACCGGGGAGCTGTTTTTT
.,TRBJ2-3,TRBV7-9,.,CAREQKGTGSGEDTQYF,TGTGCCAGAGAACAAAAGGGGACGGGAAGTGGAGAAGATACGCAGTATTTT
TRBD2,TRBJ2-7,TRBV27,once,CASSSGPGGTHEQYF,TGTGCCAGCAGTTCCGGACCGGGGGGGACTCACGAGCAGTACTTC
TRBD2,TRBJ2-7,TRBV27,.,CASSPLAGGPYEQYF,TGTGCCAGCAGTCCTCTGGCGGGAGGGCCTTACGAGCAGTACTTC
TRBD2,TRBJ2-7,TRBV27,.,CASRVWTSGDEQYF,TGTGCCAGCAGGGTCTGGACTAGCGGAGACGAGCAGTACTTC
.,TRBJ2-1,TRBV7-9,.,CASSSQGGGYNEQFF,TGTGCCAGCAGCTCCCAAGGTGGCGGGTACAATGAGCAGTTCTTC
.,TRBJ2-1,TRBV27,.,CASSFGLTPVNEQFF,TGTGCCAGCAGTTTCGGACTCACACCTGTCAATGAGCAGTTCTTC
TRBD1,TRBJ2-7,TRBV4-1,.,CASSYDRDYEQYF,TGCGCCAGCAGTTATGACAGGGACTACGAGCAGTACTTC
.,TRBJ2-1,TRBV10-2,.,CASRDFHYNEQFF,TGCGCCAGCAGGGACTTCCACTACAATGAGCAGTTCTTC
.,TRBJ2-5,TRBV29-1,.,CSVDRGDVRETQYF,TGCAGCGTTGACCGTGGGGACGTAAGGGAGACCCAGTACTTC
TRBD1,TRBJ2-2,TRBV29-1,.,CSVGTAGELFF,TGCAGCGTGGGGACAGCCGGGGAGCTGTTTTTT
TRBD2,TRBJ2-3,TRBV4-2,.,CASSLETSGMNTQYF,TGTGCCAGCAGCCTCGAGACTAGCGGGATGAATACGCAGTATTTT
.,TRBJ2-7,TRBV27,.,CASSLSASYEQYF,TGTGCCAGCAGTTTATCCGCGAGCTACGAGCAGTACTTC
.,TRBJ1-5,TRBV27,.,CASRSHAGASNQPQHF,TGTGCCAGCAGGTCTCACGCGGGGGCGAGCAATCAGCCCCAGCATTTT
.,TRBJ2-7,TRBV28,.,CASSPLWGSYEQYF,TGTGCCAGCAGTCCTCTCTGGGGCTCCTACGAGCAGTACTTC
.,TRBJ2-3,TRBV27,.,CASSITGTDTQYF,TGTGCCAGCAGTATCACAGGGACAGATACGCAGTATTTT
TRBD2,TRBJ2-2,TRBV27,.,CASSLVGLAGGELFF,TGTGCCAGCAGTTTAGTAGGTCTAGCGGGCGGGGAGCTGTTTTTT
TRBD2,TRBJ2-4,TRBV7-8,.,CASSLASGGGNIQYF,TGTGCCAGCAGCTTAGCTAGCGGGGGGGGAAACATTCAGTACTTC
.,TRBJ1-1,TRBV19,.,CASREGEAFF,TGTGCCAGTAGAGAGGGTGAAGCTTTCTTT
.,TRBJ2-2,TRBV5-8,.,CASSLYSGTGELFF,TGTGCCAGCAGCTTGTACTCAGGCACCGGGGAGCTGTTTTTT
TRBD2,TRBJ2-1,TRBV11-3,.,CASSLAGGGYYNEQFF,TGTGCCAGCAGCCTAGCGGGAGGGGGTTACTACAATGAGCAGTTCTTC
.,TRBJ2-7,TRBV7-8,.,CASSSRGEGGGRSYEQYF,TGTGCCAGCAGCTCTAGAGGGGAAGGTGGCGGGCGGTCCTACGAGCAGTACTTC
.,TRBJ1-5,TRBV6-5,.,CASSYSWGAQEPQHF,TGTGCCAGCAGTTACTCTTGGGGGGCGCAGGAGCCCCAGCATTTT
.,TRBJ2-1,TRBV6-4,.,CASSDSSAAGQFF,TGTGCCAGCAGTGACTCGAGCGCGGCAGGGCAGTTCTTC
.,TRBJ1-1,TRBV5-6,once,CASSLGGAGDTEAFF,TGTGCCAGCAGCTTGGGTGGGGCGGGGGACACTGAAGCTTTCTTT
.,TRBJ1-4,TRBV5-4,.,CASSLGGDEKLFF,TGTGCCAGCAGCTTAGGAGGGGATGAAAAACTGTTTTTT
TRBD1,TRBJ2-5,TRBV6-6,once,CASTFNRDRTETQYF,TGTGCCAGCACCTTCAACCGGGACAGGACAGAGACCCAGTACTTC
.,TRBJ2-7,TRBV6-6,once,CASSYPSRVAHEQYF,TGTGCCAGCAGTTACCCGTCTCGCGTCGCCCACGAGCAGTACTTC
.,TRBJ1-1,TRBV6-5,once,CASSAWDIWTEAFF,TGTGCCAGCAGCGCATGGGACATCTGGACTGAAGCTTTCTTT
TRBD2,TRBJ2-2,TRBV7-2,.,CASSLTYGGTGELFF,TGTGCCAGCAGCTTAACATACGGGGGGACCGGGGAGCTGTTTTTT
TRBD2,TRBJ2-2,TRBV7-3,.,CASSSLRGRGTGELFF,TGTGCCAGCAGCTCCCTTCGCGGGAGGGGGACCGGGGAGCTGTTTTTT
.,TRBJ1-1,TRBV28,.,CASSLQGWGEAFF,TGTGCCAGCAGCCTACAGGGCTGGGGTGAAGCTTTCTTT
.,TRBJ2-3,TRBV7-9,.,CASSLGRADTQYF,TGTGCCAGCAGCTTAGGAAGAGCAGATACGCAGTATTTT
.,TRBJ2-7,TRBV4-3,few,CASSQGSAGVNEQYF,TGCGCCAGCAGCCAAGGGTCCGCCGGGGTTAACGAGCAGTACTTC
TRBD2,TRBJ2-2,TRBV7-9,.,CASSLERSGRVNTGELFF,TGTGCCAGCAGCTTAGAGCGTAGCGGGAGGGTGAACACCGGGGAGCTGTTTTTT
.,TRBJ2-3,TRBV7-8,.,CASSPYGGPSTDTQYF,TGTGCCAGCAGCCCTTACGGGGGACCTAGCACAGATACGCAGTATTTT
.,TRBJ1-2,TRBV5-5,once,CASSSSGSNYYGYTF,TGTGCCAGCAGCTCGTCAGGTTCAAACTACTATGGCTACACCTTC
.,TRBJ1-1,TRBV27,.,CASSLGNTEAFF,TGTGCCAGCAGCCTGGGGAACACTGAAGCTTTCTTT
.,TRBJ2-7,TRBV27,.,CASRPPGAGEQYF,TGTGCCAGCCGACCCCCGGGGGCAGGCGAGCAGTACTTC
.,TRBJ2-5,TRBV4-2,.,CASSQGRGETQYF,TGTGCCAGCAGCCAAGGGCGAGGAGAGACCCAGTACTTC
TRBD1,TRBJ1-5,TRBV9,.,CASSVVGQPIAIEHQPQHF,TGTGCCAGCAGCGTAGTGGGACAGCCGATAGCCATAGAGCATCAGCCCCAGCATTTT
.,TRBJ2-2,TRBV5-1,.,CASSFITGELFF,TGCGCCAGCAGCTTTATCACCGGGGAGCTGTTTTTT
.,TRBJ1-2,TRBV29-1,.,CSVVDRDLGYGYTF,TGCAGCGTCGTAGACCGGGACCTTGGCTATGGCTACACCTTC
.,TRBJ2-7,TRBV27,.,CASSPGPNMGEQYF,TGTGCCAGCAGCCCCGGCCCCAATATGGGCGAGCAGTACTTC